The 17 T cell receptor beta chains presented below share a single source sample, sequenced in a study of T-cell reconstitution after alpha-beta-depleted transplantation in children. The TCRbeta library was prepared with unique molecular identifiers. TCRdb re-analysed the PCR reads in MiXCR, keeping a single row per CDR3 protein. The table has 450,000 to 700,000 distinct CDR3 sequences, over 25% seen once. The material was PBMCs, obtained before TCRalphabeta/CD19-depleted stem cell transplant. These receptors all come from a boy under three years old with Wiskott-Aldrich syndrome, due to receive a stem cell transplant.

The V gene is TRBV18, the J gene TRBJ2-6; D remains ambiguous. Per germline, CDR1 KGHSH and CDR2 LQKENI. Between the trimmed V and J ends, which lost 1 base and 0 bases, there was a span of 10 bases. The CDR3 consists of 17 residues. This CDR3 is CASSPLSQTSGANVLTF. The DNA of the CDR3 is TGTGCCAGCTCACCACTTTCCCAGACCTCTGGGGCCAACGTCCTGACTTTC.

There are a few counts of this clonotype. The DNA for the CDR3 is TGCGCCAGTGGGAGGGGGACTACCCAAGAGACCCAGTACTTC. Its translation: CASGRGTTQETQYF. This chain joins TRBV5-1 and TRBJ2-5, with D perhaps TRBD2 (7 bases). The CDR3 sequence is 14 residues long. V was pared by 8 bases and J by 1 base, with 15 bases between. Germline V lookup: CDR1 SGHRS, CDR2 YFSETQ.

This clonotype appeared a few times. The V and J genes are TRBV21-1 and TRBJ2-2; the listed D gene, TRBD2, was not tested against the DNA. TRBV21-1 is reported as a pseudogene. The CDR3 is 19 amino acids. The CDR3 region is CASSNEGGRSTGGAGELFF. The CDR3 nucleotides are TGTGCCAGCAGCAACGAGGGCGGGAGGTCCACAGGGGGGGCCGGGGAGCTGTTTTTT.

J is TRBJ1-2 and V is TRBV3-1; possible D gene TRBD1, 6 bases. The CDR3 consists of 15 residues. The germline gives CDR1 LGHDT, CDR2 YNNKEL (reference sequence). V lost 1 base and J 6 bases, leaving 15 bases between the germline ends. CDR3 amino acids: CASSQGAARGHGYTF. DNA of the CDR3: TGTGCCAGCAGCCAAGGAGCGGCCAGGGGACATGGCTACACCTTC. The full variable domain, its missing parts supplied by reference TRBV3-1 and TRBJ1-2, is DTAVSQTPKYLVTQMGNDKSIKCEQNLGHDTMYWYKQDSKKFLKIMFSYNNKELIINETVPNRFSPKSPDKAHLNLHINSLELGDSAVYFCASSQGAARGHGYTFGSGTRLTVV.

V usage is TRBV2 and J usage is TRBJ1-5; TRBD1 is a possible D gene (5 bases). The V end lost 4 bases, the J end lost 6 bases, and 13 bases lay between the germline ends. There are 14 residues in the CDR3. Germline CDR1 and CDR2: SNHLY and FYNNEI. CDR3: CASSVREGGQPQHF. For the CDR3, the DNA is TGTGCCAGCAGTGTCAGGGAAGGAGGTCAGCCCCAGCATTTT. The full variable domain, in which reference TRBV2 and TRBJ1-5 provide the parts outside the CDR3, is EPEVTQTPSHQVTQMGQEVILRCVPISNHLYFYWYRQILGQKVEFLVSFYNNEISEKSEIFDDQFSVERPDGSNFTLKIRSTKLEDSAMYFCASSVREGGQPQHFGDGTRLSIL.

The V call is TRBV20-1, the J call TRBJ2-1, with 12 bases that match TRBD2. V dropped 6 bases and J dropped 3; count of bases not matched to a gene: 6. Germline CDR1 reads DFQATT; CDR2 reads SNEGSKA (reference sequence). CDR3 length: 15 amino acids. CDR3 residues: CSARRTSGVYNEQFF. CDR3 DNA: TGCAGTGCCCGACGGACTAGCGGGGTCTACAATGAGCAGTTCTTC.

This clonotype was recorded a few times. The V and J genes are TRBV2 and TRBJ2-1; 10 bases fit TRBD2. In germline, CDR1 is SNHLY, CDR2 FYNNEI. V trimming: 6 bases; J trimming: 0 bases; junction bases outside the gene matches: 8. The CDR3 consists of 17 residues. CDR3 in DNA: TGTGCCAGCAGAGATCGACGACTAGCGGGCTCCTACAATGAGCAGTTCTTC. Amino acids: CASRDRRLAGSYNEQFF. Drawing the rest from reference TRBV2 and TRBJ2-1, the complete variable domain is EPEVTQTPSHQVTQMGQEVILRCVPISNHLYFYWYRQILGQKVEFLVSFYNNEISEKSEIFDDQFSVERPDGSNFTLKIRSTKLEDSAMYFCASRDRRLAGSYNEQFFGPGTRLTVL.

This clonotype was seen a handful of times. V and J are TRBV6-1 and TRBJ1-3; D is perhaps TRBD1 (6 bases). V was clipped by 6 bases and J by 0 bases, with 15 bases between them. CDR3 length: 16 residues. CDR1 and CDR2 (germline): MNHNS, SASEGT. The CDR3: CASSRPGGSSGNTIYF. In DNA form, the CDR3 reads TGTGCCAGCAGCCGCCCGGGGGGCAGCTCTGGAAACACCATATATTTT.

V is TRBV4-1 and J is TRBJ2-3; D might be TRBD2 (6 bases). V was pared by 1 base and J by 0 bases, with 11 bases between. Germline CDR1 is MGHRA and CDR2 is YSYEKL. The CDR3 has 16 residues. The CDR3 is CASSQGMTSSTDTQYF. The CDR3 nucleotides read TGCGCCAGCAGCCAAGGGATGACTAGTAGCACAGATACGCAGTATTTT.

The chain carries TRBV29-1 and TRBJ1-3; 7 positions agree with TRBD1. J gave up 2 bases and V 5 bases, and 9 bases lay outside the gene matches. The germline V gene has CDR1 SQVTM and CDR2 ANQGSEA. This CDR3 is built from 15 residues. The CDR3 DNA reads TGCAGCGTTCTAGCGACAGGGTCTGCTGGAAACACCATATATTTT. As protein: CSVLATGSAGNTIYF.

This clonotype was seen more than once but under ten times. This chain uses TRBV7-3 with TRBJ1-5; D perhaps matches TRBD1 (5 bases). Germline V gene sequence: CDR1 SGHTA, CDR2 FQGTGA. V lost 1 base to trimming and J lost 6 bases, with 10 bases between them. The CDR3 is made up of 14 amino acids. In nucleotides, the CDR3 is TGTGCCAGCAGCTTAATTGGGGGGGGTCAGCCCCAGCATTTT. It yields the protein CASSLIGGGQPQHF.

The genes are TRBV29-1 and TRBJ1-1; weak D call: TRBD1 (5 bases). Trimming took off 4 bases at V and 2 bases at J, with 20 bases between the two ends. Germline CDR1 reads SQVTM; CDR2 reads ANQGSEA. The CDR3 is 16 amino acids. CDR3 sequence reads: CSVGTLSWTLNTEAFF. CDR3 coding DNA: TGCAGCGTTGGCACGTTGTCTTGGACACTCAACACTGAAGCTTTCTTT.

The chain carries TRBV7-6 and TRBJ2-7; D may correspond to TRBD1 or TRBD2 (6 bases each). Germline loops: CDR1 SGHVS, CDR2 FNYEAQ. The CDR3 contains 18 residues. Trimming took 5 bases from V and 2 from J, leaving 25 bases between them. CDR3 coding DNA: TGTGCCAGCAGCCAACTAGCAGGAGGGTGGACAGATACCTACGAGCAGTACTTC. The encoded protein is CASSQLAGGWTDTYEQYF.

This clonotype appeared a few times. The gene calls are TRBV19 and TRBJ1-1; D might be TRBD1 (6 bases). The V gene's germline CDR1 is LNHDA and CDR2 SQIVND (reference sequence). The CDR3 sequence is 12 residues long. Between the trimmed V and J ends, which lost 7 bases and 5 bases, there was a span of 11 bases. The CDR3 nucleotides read TGTGCCAGTAAAGGGGGTGGGACTGAAGCTTTCTTT. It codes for CASKGGGTEAFF.

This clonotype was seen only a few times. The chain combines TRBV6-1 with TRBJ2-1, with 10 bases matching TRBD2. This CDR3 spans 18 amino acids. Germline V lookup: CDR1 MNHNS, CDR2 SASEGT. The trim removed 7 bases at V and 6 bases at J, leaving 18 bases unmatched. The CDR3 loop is CASNYGRVLAGGFNEQFF. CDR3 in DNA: TGTGCCAGCAACTATGGGAGGGTATTAGCGGGAGGTTTCAATGAGCAGTTCTTC.

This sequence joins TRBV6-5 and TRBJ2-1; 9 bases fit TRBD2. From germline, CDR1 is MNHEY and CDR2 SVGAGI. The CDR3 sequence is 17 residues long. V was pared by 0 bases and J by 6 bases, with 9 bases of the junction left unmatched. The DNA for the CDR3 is TGTGCCAGCAGTTACTCGAGGCTAGCGGGATTAACCAATGAGCAGTTCTTC. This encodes CASSYSRLAGLTNEQFF.

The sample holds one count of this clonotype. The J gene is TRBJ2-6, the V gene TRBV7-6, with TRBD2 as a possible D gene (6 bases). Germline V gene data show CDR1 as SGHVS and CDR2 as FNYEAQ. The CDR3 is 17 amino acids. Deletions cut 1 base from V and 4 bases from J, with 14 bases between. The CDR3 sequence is CASSLDFGGSGANVLTF. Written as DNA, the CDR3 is TGTGCCAGCAGCTTAGATTTTGGGGGGTCAGGGGCCAACGTCCTGACTTTC.